These 24 T cell receptor beta chains came from one sample sequenced in a study of tumor-infiltrating lymphocytes in localized non-small cell lung cancer. Only in-frame clones appear in the TCRdb table, and some are missing; sequencing was by immunoSEQ multiplex PCR. The table records roughly 10,000 clones, approximately 77% of them present only once. The specimen sequenced was lung tumor tissue. These receptors were taken from a human donor with non-small cell lung cancer.

Comments on this clone: The germline gene is not matched at one end of the junction; a read error may be the cause. V gene TRBV5-4 combines with J gene TRBJ1-6; TRBD1 is a possible D gene (5 bases). This CDR3 spans 13 amino acids. CDR1 SGHNT and CDR2 YYREEE come from the germline V gene (reference sequence). CDR3 nucleotides: TGTGCCAGCAGCTTCGACGTTCGGGGGGAGGCCAGCTTT. Residues: CASSFDVRGEASF.

This chain joins TRBV5-1 and TRBJ2-5; 12 bases fit TRBD2. This CDR3 is 15 amino acids long. Germline V gene sequence: CDR1 SGHRS, CDR2 YFSETQ. J gave up 5 bases and V 0 bases, and 2 bases lay outside the gene matches. DNA of the CDR3: TGCGCCAGCAGCTTGGCCCTAGCGGGGGGGGAGACCCAGTACTTC. It translates to CASSLALAGGETQYF.

This clone was seen once. The gene calls are TRBV6-6 and TRBJ1-5; D is uncertain. V dropped 0 bases and J dropped 2 bases, with 11 bases sitting between them. This CDR3 comprises 16 residues. Germline V CDR1 and CDR2: MNHNY, SVGAGI (reference sequence). For the CDR3, the DNA is TGTGCCAGCAGTTACTCGAAGGGAATGGGCAATCAGCCCCAGCATTTT. This translates into CASSYSKGMGNQPQHF.

The table lists this clone with a count of one. The chain carries TRBV10-3 and TRBJ2-7; a weak D match, TRBD1 (6 bases). CDR3 size: 15 residues. Germline CDR1 and CDR2: ENHRY and SYGVKD. Trimming cost V 8 bases and J 3 bases, with 20 bases left between them. In nucleotides, the CDR3 is TGTGCCATCCGGGAATGGGGCAGGGGAGACTACGAGCAGTACTTC. This sequence encodes CAIREWGRGDYEQYF.

The V and J genes are TRBV19 and TRBJ1-6; TRBD1 might be the D (5 bases). Germline V CDR1 and CDR2: LNHDA, SQIVND (reference sequence). The CDR3 totals 15 residues. The V end was cut by 3 bases, the J end by 8 bases, with 14 bases between. The CDR3 DNA reads as TGTGCCAGTAGTATCACGCAGGGAAGGGATTCACCCCTCCACTTT. Protein: CASSITQGRDSPLHF. The full variable domain, in which reference TRBV19 and TRBJ1-6 provide the parts outside the CDR3, is DGGITQSPKYLFRKEGQNVTLSCEQNLNHDAMYWYRQDPGQGLRLIYYSQIVNDFQKGDIAEGYSVSREKKESFPLTVTSAQKNPTAFYLCASSITQGRDSPLHFGNGTRLTVT.

This clone showed up just once. The V gene is TRBV20-1, the J gene TRBJ2-6, with unresolved D. The V gene lost 5 bases and the J gene lost 1 base, with 0 bases spanning the gap. Germline CDR1 is DFQATT and CDR2 is SNEGSKA (reference sequence). CDR3 length: 11 amino acids. CDR3 residues: CSASGANVLTF. CDR3 nucleotides: TGCAGTGCTTCTGGGGCCAACGTCCTGACTTTC.

The chain has TRBV6-5 and TRBJ2-7, with D uncertain. V lost 5 bases to trimming and J lost 3 bases, with 14 bases between them. The V gene's germline CDR1 is MNHEY and CDR2 SVGAGI. The CDR3 contains 14 residues. CDR3 DNA: TGTGCCAGCAGTCTTAGCCGTTGGGTCTACGAGCAGTACTTC. Residues: CASSLSRWVYEQYF.

This clone has only a few counts. The rearrangement links TRBV7-9 to TRBJ1-4; D remains ambiguous. CDR1 and CDR2 from the germline V gene are SEHNR and FQNEAQ (reference sequence). V was trimmed by 0 bases and J by 3 bases, leaving 8 bases between them. CDR3 size: 15 residues. The CDR3 loop is CASSLAVLPNEKLFF. The DNA for the CDR3 is TGTGCCAGCAGCTTAGCGGTTTTACCTAATGAAAAACTGTTTTTT.

The chain links TRBV10-3 to TRBJ1-5; D may be TRBD1 (5 bases). V dropped 0 bases and J dropped 6 bases, with 15 bases sitting between them. The CDR3 length is 16 residues. CDR1 and CDR2 (germline): ENHRY, SYGVKD. The CDR3 reads CAISESAGDGGQPQHF. CDR3 DNA: TGTGCCATCAGTGAGTCGGCAGGCGATGGGGGTCAGCCCCAGCATTTT.

This CDR3 reads CASSHPGGRNTEAFF. As DNA, the CDR3 is TGCGCCAGCAGCCACCCAGGGGGCCGGAACACTGAAGCTTTCTTT. The V and J genes are TRBV4-1 and TRBJ1-1, with 8 bases aligning to TRBD1. The CDR3 extends over 15 amino acids. Germline lookup yields CDR1 MGHRA and CDR2 YSYEKL. J was trimmed by 1 base and V by 3 bases; bases with no gene match: 4.

The chain joins TRBV2 to TRBJ1-2; D remains unclear. Germline loops: CDR1 SNHLY, CDR2 FYNNEI. The CDR3 totals 11 residues. V was shortened by 4 bases and J by 8 bases, with 8 bases between the two germline ends. The DNA of the CDR3 is TGTGCCAGCAGTGCGGGATTCGGCTACACCTTC. It is translated as CASSAGFGYTF.

This clone appeared a few times. The gene calls are TRBV27 and TRBJ1-6, with 8 bases lining up with TRBD1. The CDR3 is made up of 15 amino acids. The J segment lost 7 bases and the V segment lost 5 bases, leaving 7 bases of the junction unmatched. Germline lookup yields CDR1 MNHEY and CDR2 SMNVEV (reference sequence). The CDR3 loop is CASSPTGVENSPLHF. CDR3 in DNA: TGTGCCAGCAGTCCGACAGGGGTCGAGAATTCACCCCTCCACTTT.

The table lists this clone with a few counts. This rearrangement joins TRBV19 to TRBJ1-5, with 10 nucleotides matching TRBD1. V shed 5 bases, J shed 7 bases, and the junction held 5 bases outside the gene matches. CDR3 length equals 14 residues. The V gene's germline CDR1 is LNHDA and CDR2 SQIVND (reference sequence). The CDR3 spells CASSETGGAQPQHF. CDR3 DNA: TGTGCCAGTAGTGAGACAGGGGGCGCGCAGCCCCAGCATTTT.

This clone has only a few counts. The rearrangement links TRBV5-6 to TRBJ2-6; D gene ambiguous. CDR3 size: 16 residues. The V gene's germline CDR1 is SGHDT and CDR2 YYEEEE. V lost 3 bases, J lost 3 bases, and 13 bases lay in between. The CDR3 nucleotides are TGTGCCAGCAGCTCACTGCAGGCTTATGGGGCCAACGTCCTGACTTTC. Amino acids: CASSSLQAYGANVLTF.

The rearrangement joins TRBV4-1 to TRBJ1-1; 8 bases agree with TRBD1. The V and J ends lost 4 bases and 2 bases, in that order; junction bases with no gene match: 6. Germline CDR1 and CDR2: MGHRA and YSYEKL. The CDR3 runs 15 residues. The CDR3 nucleotides read TGCGCCAGCAGCCCCGTGGACAGGGTCAACACTGAAGCTTTCTTT. It yields the protein CASSPVDRVNTEAFF.

This clone was seen only a few times. V is TRBV6-5 and J is TRBJ1-1; D might be TRBD1 (5 bases). Trimming took off 6 bases at V and 7 bases at J, with 15 bases between the two ends. The CDR3 totals 13 residues. Germline V gene sequence: CDR1 MNHEY, CDR2 SVGAGI. CDR3 in amino acids: CASRSGTAGEAFF. The CDR3 coding sequence is TGTGCCAGCAGATCCGGGACTGCGGGTGAAGCTTTCTTT.

By share of the sample, this clone is large. The chain carries TRBV27 and TRBJ1-2; tentatively, D is TRBD1 (6 bases). CDR3 length: 18 amino acids. Trimming removed 7 bases from V and 7 bases from J, with 31 bases in between. Germline V gene data show CDR1 as MNHEY and CDR2 as SMNVEV (reference sequence). The CDR3 protein is CASTQSRTGTSILGGYTF. CDR3 DNA sequence: TGTGCCAGCACCCAATCCAGAACCGGGACATCAATCCTGGGTGGCTACACCTTC.

The V gene is TRBV11-2, the J gene TRBJ1-6; 9 positions agree with TRBD1. This CDR3 has 15 amino acids. The J segment lost 9 bases and the V segment lost 0 bases, leaving 3 bases of the junction unmatched. The germline gives CDR1 SGHAT, CDR2 FQNNGV. CDR3 DNA sequence: TGTGCCAGCAGCTTAGAACCGGGACAGGGTTCACCCCTCCACTTT. Translating gives CASSLEPGQGSPLHF. Complete variable domain (other parts from reference TRBV11-2 and TRBJ1-6): EAGVAQSPRYKIIEKRQSVAFWCNPISGHATLYWYQQILGQGPKLLIQFQNNGVVDDSQLPKDRFSAERLKGVDSTLKIQPAKLEDSAVYLCASSLEPGQGSPLHFGNGTRLTVT.

The table lists this clone with a few counts. The rearrangement joins TRBV9 to TRBJ2-7; D is possibly TRBD1 (5 bases). CDR1 is SGDLS and CDR2 is YYNGEE in the germline V gene. The CDR3 covers 15 residues. V was clipped by 4 bases and J by 3 bases, with 17 bases between them. The DNA of the CDR3 is TGTGCCAGCAGCCCCTCGTCGCGCCAGGGCTACGAGCAGTACTTC. It specifies CASSPSSRQGYEQYF.

This chain uses TRBV18 with TRBJ1-3, with 9 bases aligning to TRBD1. CDR1 is KGHSH, CDR2 LQKENI, per germline. CDR3 length equals 15 residues. The junction had 2 bases not matched to a gene; V was cut back by 1 base and J by 4 bases. CDR3 protein: CASSPQTGGGNTIYF. For the CDR3, the DNA is TGTGCCAGCTCACCACAGACAGGGGGAGGAAACACCATATATTTT.

This clone was seen only a few times. The chain employs TRBV7-3 and TRBJ2-1, with D possibly being TRBD2 (5 bases). CDR1 SGHTA and CDR2 FQGTGA come from the germline V gene. Trimming stripped 1 base from V and 8 bases from J, with 12 bases between. The CDR3 contains 14 residues. The CDR3 spells CASSLIPSSDEQFF. DNA for the CDR3: TGTGCCAGCAGCTTAATCCCTAGCTCCGATGAGCAGTTCTTC.

The chain uses TRBV7-9 and TRBJ2-7; 7 bases align to TRBD2. The germline CDR1 and CDR2 sequences are SEHNR and FQNEAQ (reference sequence). This CDR3 has 12 residues. With 11 bases clipped from V and 3 bases from J, the junction kept 7 bases outside the gene matches. CDR3 DNA sequence: TGTGCCGCTGGCGGGGGTGGCTACGAGCAGTACTTC. Encoded protein: CAAGGGGYEQYF.

The chain uses TRBV4-2 and TRBJ1-6, with D maybe TRBD1 (6 bases). The CDR3 is made up of 14 amino acids. Germline V CDR1 and CDR2: LGHNA, YNFKEQ. V was pared by 1 base and J by 8 bases, with 9 bases between. Here the CDR3 reads CASSQARGDSPLHF. CDR3 DNA: TGTGCCAGCAGCCAAGCGAGGGGGGATTCACCCCTCCACTTT.

V usage is TRBV7-2 and J usage is TRBJ2-5, with 14 bases that match TRBD2. V lost 3 bases, J lost 5 bases, and 2 bases stayed unmatched. CDR3 length equals 15 residues. Germline CDR1 reads SGHTA; CDR2 reads FQGNSA. CDR3 residues: CASSFWTSGGETQYF. CDR3 in DNA: TGTGCCAGCAGCTTTTGGACTAGCGGGGGGGAGACCCAGTACTTC.